This record concerns one T cell receptor (beta chain) sequence. The target antigen is unknown. The missing CDR3 end, 3 residues past where the read stops, is filled in from the germline J gene. The sample belongs to a study of T cells in women clearing cervical HPV infection. Generated by immunoSEQ multiplex PCR, the TCRdb table keeps only in-frame clones and is missing some. The table for this sample gives around 35,000 clones. Study-wide points: Cases carried less TRBV6-7 than controls: approximately 0.1% versus 0.16%. A classifier using richness and V gene abundances reached an AUC of nearly 0.85.

The CDR3 covers 18 residues. Germline V gives CDR1 SSHAT, CDR2 FNYEAQ (reference sequence). Each participant carried one incident cervical HPV16 infection only. Sequencing was performed on blood buffy coat. This TCR was recovered from a woman between 18 and 70 years old with a cervical HPV16 infection that either progressed to CIN3+ or cleared (not recorded which). The chain has TRBV7-7 and TRBJ2-3, with 11 bases that match TRBD2. CDR3 bases read: TGTGCCAGCAGCTCGGGACTAGCGGAGTTCCAAGAGAGGGAGACG. Amino acid sequence: CASSSGLAEFQERET. The whole CDR3 sequence reads CASSSGLAEFQERETQYF.